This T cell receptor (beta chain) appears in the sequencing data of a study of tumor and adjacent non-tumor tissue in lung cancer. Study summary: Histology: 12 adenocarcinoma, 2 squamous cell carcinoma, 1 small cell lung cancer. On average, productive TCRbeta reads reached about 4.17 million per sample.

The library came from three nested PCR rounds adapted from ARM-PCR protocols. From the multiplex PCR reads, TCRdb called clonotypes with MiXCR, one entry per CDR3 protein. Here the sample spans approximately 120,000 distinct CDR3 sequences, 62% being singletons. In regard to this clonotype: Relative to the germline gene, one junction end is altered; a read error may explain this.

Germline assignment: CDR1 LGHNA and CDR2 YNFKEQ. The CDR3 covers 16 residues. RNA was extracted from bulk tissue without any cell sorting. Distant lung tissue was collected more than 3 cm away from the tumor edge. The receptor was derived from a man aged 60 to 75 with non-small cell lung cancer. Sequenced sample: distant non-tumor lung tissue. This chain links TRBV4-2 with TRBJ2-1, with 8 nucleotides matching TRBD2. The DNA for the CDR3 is TGTGTCAGCAGCCAAGATGTGGCGGGAGGATACAATGAGAAGTTCTTC. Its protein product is CVSSQDVAGGYNEKFF.